The present T cell receptor beta chain was sequenced within a study of OX40 agonist ivuxolimab in advanced cancers. Study in general: At 0.01 to 10 mg/kg, ivuxolimab was administered intravenously to patients every 2 weeks. The study enrolled dose-escalation patients with hepatocellular carcinoma, melanoma, renal cell or head and neck cancer. Study outcomes and limitations: On average, a greater number of expanded clones characterised CD8+ T cells relative to CD4+.

A note on this clone: Its antigen is undetermined.

V was pared by 5 bases and J by 6 bases, with 8 bases of the junction left unmatched. The germline V gene encodes CDR1 SGHAT and CDR2 FQNNGV. The CDR3 runs 15 residues. The method was immunoSEQ multiplex PCR; TCRdb's version includes in-frame clones alone and lacks a portion of them. The table records about 80,000 clones, around 80% of them present only once. The starting material was CD4+ or CD8+ T cells sorted from blood, obtained in a trial of the OX40 agonist ivuxolimab. V gene TRBV11-2 combines with J gene TRBJ2-7; 12 bases are a match to TRBD2. The receptor was isolated from an adult with an advanced solid tumor such as melanoma, head and neck, liver or kidney cancer. The CDR3 reads CASSTTSGRVSEQYF. The CDR3 DNA is TGTGCCAGCAGCACGACTAGCGGGAGAGTAAGCGAGCAGTACTTC.